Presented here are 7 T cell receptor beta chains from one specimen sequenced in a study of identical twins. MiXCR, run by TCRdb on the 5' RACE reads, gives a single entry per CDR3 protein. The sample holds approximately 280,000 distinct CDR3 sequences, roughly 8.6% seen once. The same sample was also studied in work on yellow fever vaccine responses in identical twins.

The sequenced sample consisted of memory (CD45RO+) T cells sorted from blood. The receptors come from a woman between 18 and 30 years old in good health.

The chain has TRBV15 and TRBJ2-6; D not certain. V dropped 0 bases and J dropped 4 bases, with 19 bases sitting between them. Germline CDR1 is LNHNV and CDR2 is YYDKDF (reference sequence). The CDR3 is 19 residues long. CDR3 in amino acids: CATSRDMARAVPGANVLTF. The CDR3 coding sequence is TGTGCCACCAGCAGAGATATGGCAAGGGCCGTACCCGGGGCCAACGTCCTGACTTTC.

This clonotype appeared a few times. The CDR3 region has the DNA TGTGCCAGCAGTTACTTTCCACCGGGGGGAACTAATGAAAAACTGTTTTTT. It yields the protein CASSYFPPGGTNEKLFF. The J gene is TRBJ1-4, the V gene TRBV6-5; D perhaps matches TRBD1 (5 bases). Trimming cost V 1 base and J 1 base, with 13 bases left between them. The CDR3 sequence is 17 residues long. In germline, CDR1 is MNHEY, CDR2 SVGAGI.

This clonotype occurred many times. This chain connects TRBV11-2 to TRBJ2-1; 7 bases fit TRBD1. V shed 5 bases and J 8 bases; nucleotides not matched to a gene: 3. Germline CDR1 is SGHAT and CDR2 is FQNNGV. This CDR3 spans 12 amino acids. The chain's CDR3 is CASSEQGYEQFF. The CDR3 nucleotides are TGTGCCAGCAGCGAACAGGGGTATGAGCAGTTCTTC.

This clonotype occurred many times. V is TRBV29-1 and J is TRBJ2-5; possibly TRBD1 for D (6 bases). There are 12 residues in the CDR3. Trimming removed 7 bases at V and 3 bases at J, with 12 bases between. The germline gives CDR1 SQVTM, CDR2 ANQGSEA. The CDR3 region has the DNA TGCAGCGGTTGGACAGCTGAAGAGACCCAGTACTTC. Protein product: CSGWTAEETQYF.

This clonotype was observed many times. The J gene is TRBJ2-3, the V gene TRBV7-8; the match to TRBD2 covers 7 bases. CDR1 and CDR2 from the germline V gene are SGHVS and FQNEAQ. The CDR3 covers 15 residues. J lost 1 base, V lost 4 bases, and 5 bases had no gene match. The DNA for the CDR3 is TGTGCCAGCAGCTCGGGACTACTTGGCACAGATACGCAGTATTTT. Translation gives CASSSGLLGTDTQYF.

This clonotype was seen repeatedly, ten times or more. CDR3 residues: CSQTGGGNQPQHF. Written as DNA, the CDR3 is TGCAGTCAGACAGGGGGGGGCAATCAGCCCCAGCATTTT. The J gene is TRBJ1-5, the V gene TRBV20-1; TRBD1 matches at 9 bases. CDR1 and CDR2 (germline): DFQATT, SNEGSKA (reference sequence). V lost 8 bases, J lost 2 bases, and 4 bases stayed unmatched. This CDR3 comprises 13 residues.

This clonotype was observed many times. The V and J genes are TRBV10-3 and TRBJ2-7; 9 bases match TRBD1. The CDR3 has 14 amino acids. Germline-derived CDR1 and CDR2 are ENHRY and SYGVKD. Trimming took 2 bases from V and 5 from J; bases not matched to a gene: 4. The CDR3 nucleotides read TGTGCCATCAGTGAGCGGACAGGGGATGACGAGCAGTACTTC. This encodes CAISERTGDDEQYF.